One sample yielded the 27 T cell receptor beta chains listed below, sequenced in a study of response to subunit inactivated influenza vaccine. One entry per CDR3 protein, called by TCRdb with MiXCR from the RT-PCR reads. The sample records about 540,000 distinct CDR3 sequences, approximately 24% being singletons. These same records also appear under a second study, on T cells expressing NK-cell markers. From that study: 5'RACE template switching with UMIs produced the TCR beta cDNA.

The sample in question was CD4+ T cells sorted from PBMCs, obtained about 12 days after vaccination. These receptors all stem from a man between 45 and 60 years old who received an inactivated influenza vaccine.

There are a few counts of this clonotype. V gene TRBV27 combines with J gene TRBJ2-3, with 8 bases that match TRBD1. J was trimmed by 9 bases and V by 7 bases; bases with no gene match: 9. This CDR3 comprises 13 residues. Germline V gene lookup returns CDR1 MNHEY and CDR2 SMNVEV (reference sequence). CDR3 region: CASKQDRAHTQYF. The CDR3 nucleotides are TGTGCCAGCAAACAGGACAGGGCCCACACGCAGTATTTT.

The sample holds a few counts of this clonotype. The rearrangement joins TRBV29-1 to TRBJ2-3; 10 nucleotides agree with TRBD2. After removal of 7 bases from V and 3 bases from J, the junction contained 13 bases not matched to a gene. The CDR3 consists of 16 residues. Germline values: CDR1 SQVTM, CDR2 ANQGSEA. This CDR3 is CSASEPGLARTDTQYF. As DNA, the CDR3 is TGCAGCGCCTCGGAACCGGGACTAGCGAGGACAGATACGCAGTATTTT.

The J gene is TRBJ2-2, the V gene TRBV9, with D unresolved. V lost 4 bases and J 2 bases, leaving 9 bases between the germline ends. This CDR3 comprises 14 residues. The germline V gene has CDR1 SGDLS and CDR2 YYNGEE. CDR3 in DNA: TGTGCCAGCAGCTTCCTGACCAACACCGGGGAGCTGTTTTTT. As protein: CASSFLTNTGELFF.

This clonotype occurred a few times. This chain links TRBV7-9 with TRBJ2-7; D unresolved. This CDR3 comprises 11 residues. CDR1 and CDR2 (germline): SEHNR, FQNEAQ (reference sequence). V was cut by 5 bases and J by 6 bases, with 8 bases left in between. The CDR3: CASSPLSEQYF. The CDR3 nucleotides are TGTGCCAGCAGCCCCCTTTCCGAGCAGTACTTC. Filled out from reference TRBV7-9 and TRBJ2-7, the complete variable domain reads DTGVSQNPRHKITKRGQNVTFRCDPISEHNRLYWYRQTLGQGPEFLTYFQNEAQLEKSRLLSDRFSAERPKGSFSTLEIQRTEQGDSAMYLCASSPLSEQYFGPGTRLTVT.

This rearrangement joins TRBV6-5 to TRBJ1-1; no definite D call. Germline V lookup: CDR1 MNHEY, CDR2 SVGAGI. V gave up 6 bases and J gave up 4 bases, with 9 bases separating them. The CDR3 is 12 residues long. CDR3 residues: CASRPRGTEAFF. CDR3 bases: TGTGCCAGCAGACCCCGGGGCACTGAAGCTTTCTTT.

This clonotype was seen repeatedly, ten times or more. The chain couples TRBV15 to TRBJ1-4; no definite D call. Trimming shortened V by 0 bases and J by 8 bases, and 16 bases separated the two germline ends. CDR1 and CDR2 from the germline V gene are LNHNV and YYDKDF (reference sequence). The CDR3 consists of 16 residues. CDR3 region: CATSRDLGSSGEKLFF. The DNA of the CDR3 is TGTGCCACCAGCAGAGATCTTGGCAGTTCCGGGGAAAAACTGTTTTTT.

This clonotype turned up a few times. The chain is built from TRBV5-1 and TRBJ1-1, with 11 nucleotides matching TRBD1. V gave up 4 bases and J gave up 4 bases; unmatched junction bases: 6. The CDR3 covers 15 residues. The germline V gene has CDR1 SGHRS and CDR2 YFSETQ. The CDR3 reads CASSMWGQGGTEAFF. The CDR3, as DNA: TGCGCCAGCAGCATGTGGGGACAGGGGGGCACTGAAGCTTTCTTT.

This clonotype was recorded a few times. The rearrangement uses TRBV3-1 and TRBJ2-1, with a possible D match to TRBD2 (7 bases). The CDR3 sequence is 13 residues long. CDR1 LGHDT and CDR2 YNNKEL come from the germline V gene (reference sequence). V dropped 2 bases and J dropped 15 bases, with 17 bases sitting between them. The DNA for the CDR3 is TGTGCCAGCAGCCAAACGTCGAGGGGGGGCTGGTTCTTC. It translates to CASSQTSRGGWFF.

The chain has TRBV5-1 and TRBJ2-1, with D tentatively TRBD1 (6 bases). The germline gives CDR1 SGHRS, CDR2 YFSETQ. The CDR3 consists of 13 residues. The V and J ends lost 7 bases and 7 bases respectively, with 15 bases between them. The CDR3 bases are TGCGCCAGCGCCAACCGAAGGGGGAATGAGCAGTTCTTC. Amino acid sequence: CASANRRGNEQFF.

This clonotype was recorded many times. The chain joins TRBV5-1 to TRBJ1-1, with unresolved D. V shed 5 bases and J shed 1 base, with 9 bases lying between them. This CDR3 contains 13 residues. The germline V gene has CDR1 SGHRS and CDR2 YFSETQ. CDR3: CASREGSNTEAFF. CDR3 DNA sequence: TGCGCCAGCAGGGAGGGATCGAACACTGAAGCTTTCTTT.

The table lists this clonotype with a few counts. The chain employs TRBV11-2 and TRBJ2-5; TRBD2 matches 13 bases. CDR1 is SGHAT and CDR2 is FQNNGV in the germline V gene. The CDR3 contains 17 residues. The J segment lost 5 bases and the V segment lost 5 bases, leaving 11 bases of the junction unmatched. This CDR3 reads CASSPGLAGLFGETQYF. DNA of the CDR3: TGTGCCAGCAGCCCGGGACTAGCGGGGCTATTTGGGGAGACCCAGTACTTC.

This chain uses TRBV7-8 with TRBJ1-1; D ambiguous. Trimming took 4 bases from V and 0 from J, leaving 12 bases between them. CDR1 and CDR2 (germline): SGHVS, FQNEAQ. The CDR3 runs to 15 residues. The CDR3 DNA reads as TGTGCCAGCAGCTCAGAGGCAGTTATGAACACTGAAGCTTTCTTT. This encodes CASSSEAVMNTEAFF.

J is TRBJ2-5 and V is TRBV2; 12 bases fit TRBD2. The CDR3 extends over 13 amino acids. Germline CDR1 and CDR2: SNHLY and FYNNEI. J was trimmed by 4 bases and V by 7 bases; bases with no gene match: 1. In DNA form, the CDR3 reads TGTGCCAGCAAGACTAGCGGGGGAGAGACCCAGTACTTC. As protein: CASKTSGGETQYF.

This clonotype was seen repeatedly, ten times or more. The chain recombines TRBV6-1 with TRBJ2-1; 9 bases are a match to TRBD2. V lost 5 bases and J lost 6; bases outside the gene matches: 11. Germline V gene sequence: CDR1 MNHNS, CDR2 SASEGT. CDR3 length equals 16 residues. The CDR3 coding sequence is TGTGCCAGCAGTCGCCTGACTAGCGGAACCCCCAATGAGCAGTTCTTC. Amino acid sequence: CASSRLTSGTPNEQFF.

The sample holds a few counts of this clonotype. This rearrangement joins TRBV11-1 to TRBJ2-7; a weak D match, TRBD2 (5 bases). This CDR3 is built from 12 residues. The germline V gene has CDR1 SGHAT and CDR2 FQDESV (reference sequence). V lost 5 bases, J lost 7 bases, and 12 bases lay in between. CDR3 residues: CASSRQRREQYF. The DNA for the CDR3 is TGTGCCAGCAGCCGACAACGGAGGGAGCAGTACTTC.

The chain has TRBV6-1 and TRBJ1-2, with TRBD1 as a possible D gene (6 bases). Trimming shortened V by 7 bases and J by 8 bases, and 17 bases separated the two germline ends. This CDR3 contains 13 residues. Germline CDR1 MNHNS, CDR2 SASEGT. Here the CDR3 reads CASTRLGAGGYTF. The DNA for the CDR3 is TGTGCCAGCACGCGACTGGGGGCTGGCGGCTACACCTTC.

This clonotype was counted a few times. The CDR3 coding sequence is TGTGCCAGCAATTACTGGACAGGGGGAAAAACCGGGGAGCTGTTTTTT. Amino acid sequence: CASNYWTGGKTGELFF. The V gene is TRBV12-3 or TRBV12-4, the J gene TRBJ2-2; TRBD1 matches at 10 bases. The V and J ends lost 7 bases and 5 bases, in that order; junction bases with no gene match: 10. This CDR3 has 16 residues.

This clonotype was seen a handful of times. V gene TRBV6-1 combines with J gene TRBJ2-1; D might be TRBD2 (6 bases). Germline V gives CDR1 MNHNS, CDR2 SASEGT. This CDR3 has 15 residues. V lost 7 bases to trimming and J lost 0 bases, with 13 bases between them. The CDR3 DNA follows: TGTGCCAGCATCGGGGGATGGAGCTCCTACAATGAGCAGTTCTTC. Translated, it gives CASIGGWSSYNEQFF.

This chain joins TRBV5-1 and TRBJ2-2; a possible D gene is TRBD1 (5 bases). CDR1 is SGHRS and CDR2 is YFSETQ in the germline V gene. V was trimmed by 5 bases and J by 4 bases, leaving 12 bases between them. The CDR3 contains 14 residues. The CDR3 nucleotides are TGCGCCAGCAGGCAGGGCACGGGCACCGGGGAGCTGTTTTTT. Protein product: CASRQGTGTGELFF.

This clonotype was seen only a few times. J is TRBJ2-1 and V is TRBV12-3 or TRBV12-4; the D is unclear. Deletions cut 3 bases from V and 14 bases from J, with 8 bases between. The CDR3 spans 10 residues. The CDR3 protein is CASSFERKFF. The CDR3 nucleotides are TGTGCCAGCAGTTTTGAACGAAAGTTCTTC.

The chain recombines TRBV20-1 with TRBJ2-3; a weak D match, TRBD1 (5 bases). The CDR3 spans 14 residues. CDR1 DFQATT and CDR2 SNEGSKA come from the germline V gene (reference sequence). Trimming removed 1 base from V and 4 bases from J, with 12 bases in between. The CDR3 nucleotides are TGCAGTGCTAGAGTCGCAGGGCATCCAGATACGCAGTATTTT. Translating it yields CSARVAGHPDTQYF.

The chain employs TRBV7-2 and TRBJ2-1; 9 bases are shared with TRBD1. The junction had 7 bases not matched to a gene; V was cut back by 3 bases and J by 4 bases. This CDR3 is built from 16 residues. CDR1 is SGHTA, CDR2 FQGNSA, per germline. The CDR3 region has the DNA TGTGCCAGCAGCTTGGTAGGACAGGGGACATACAATGAGCAGTTCTTC. It codes for CASSLVGQGTYNEQFF. The full variable domain, in which reference TRBV7-2 and TRBJ2-1 provide the parts outside the CDR3, is GAGVSQSPSNKVTEKGKDVELRCDPISGHTALYWYRQSLGQGLEFLIYFQGNSAPDKSGLPSDRFSAERTGGSVSTLTIQRTQQEDSAVYLCASSLVGQGTYNEQFFGPGTRLTVL.

The V and J genes are TRBV4-3 and TRBJ2-5; 9 nucleotides line up with TRBD1. The length of the CDR3 is 14 residues. The germline gives CDR1 LGHNA, CDR2 YSLEER. V trimming: 4 bases; J trimming: 5 bases; junction bases outside the gene matches: 5. The CDR3: CASSPGDRAETQYF. The CDR3 region has the DNA TGCGCCAGCAGCCCAGGGGACAGGGCCGAGACCCAGTACTTC.

The rearrangement uses TRBV29-1 and TRBJ2-2; D is unclear. This CDR3 contains 14 residues. V lost 8 bases and J lost 1, with 14 bases in between. Germline V lookup: CDR1 SQVTM, CDR2 ANQGSEA. In DNA form, the CDR3 reads TGCAGCAGTAGGATGGCAGGGAACACCGGGGAGCTGTTTTTT. This encodes CSSRMAGNTGELFF.

This chain links TRBV6-2 or TRBV6-3 with TRBJ2-7; perhaps TRBD1 as D (6 bases). CDR3 length equals 15 residues. The germline V and J ends were trimmed by 5 bases and 1 base, with 15 bases remaining between them. Germline CDR1 and CDR2: MNHEY and SVGEGT. For the CDR3, the DNA is TGTGCCAGCAGTACCGTCGGGACAAATTCCTACGAGCAGTACTTC. It translates to CASSTVGTNSYEQYF.

The chain employs TRBV7-9 and TRBJ2-7; tentative D call: TRBD1 (6 bases). Germline V gene sequence: CDR1 SEHNR, CDR2 FQNEAQ (reference sequence). With 5 bases removed from V and 3 bases from J, the gap between germline ends came to 14 bases. This CDR3 is 14 amino acids long. The CDR3 reads CASSQSQGVYEQYF. CDR3 nucleotide sequence: TGTGCCAGCAGCCAATCACAGGGTGTCTACGAGCAGTACTTC.

The chain is built from TRBV5-1 and TRBJ1-1; no reliable D call. Germline CDR1 reads SGHRS; CDR2 reads YFSETQ. Trimming pared 2 bases from V and 11 bases from J, leaving 22 bases between. The CDR3 totals 15 residues. This CDR3 reads CASSFFRASTLGAFF. Written as DNA, the CDR3 is TGCGCCAGCAGCTTCTTTAGGGCGTCGACCCTCGGGGCTTTCTTT. Complete variable domain (other parts from reference TRBV5-1 and TRBJ1-1): KAGVTQTPRYLIKTRGQQVTLSCSPISGHRSVSWYQQTPGQGLQFLFEYFSETQRNKGNFPGRFSGRQFSNSRSEMNVSTLELGDSALYLCASSFFRASTLGAFFGQGTRLTVV.